Presented here are 16 T cell receptor beta chains from one specimen sequenced in a study of Ad26.COV2.S vaccination and SARS-CoV-2 variants. The sample's treatment: 19 received Ad26.COV2.S at low or high dose, single or two shots; 5 received placebo; per-sample allocation not given. The samples were gathered on day 63 after the first injection of vaccine or placebo. Only in-frame clones appear in the TCRdb table, and some are missing; sequencing was by immunoSEQ multiplex PCR. Among 300,000 to 400,000 clones listed, roughly 91% were seen once. The material sequenced was peripheral blood, taken in a trial of Ad26.COV2.S vaccine versus placebo. These receptors were taken from a person aged 18-60 years who received the Ad26.COV2.S COVID-19 vaccine or a placebo.

The V call is TRBV20-1, the J call TRBJ1-6; tentative D call: TRBD1 (6 bases). The germline V gene has CDR1 DFQATT and CDR2 SNEGSKA (reference sequence). This CDR3 has 14 amino acids. V lost 3 bases and J 7 bases, leaving 13 bases between the germline ends. The CDR3 nucleotides are TGCAGTGCTAGTGGAGACAGGTTGAATTCACCCCTCCACTTT. Translated: CSASGDRLNSPLHF.

This rearrangement joins TRBV10-3 to TRBJ1-5, with 8 bases that match TRBD1. V gave up 3 bases and J gave up 5 bases; unmatched junction bases: 6. The CDR3 spans 15 residues. Germline-derived CDR1 and CDR2 are ENHRY and SYGVKD. CDR3: CAISDPDRADQPQHF. CDR3 bases: TGTGCCATCAGTGACCCGGACAGGGCGGATCAGCCCCAGCATTTT.

As concerns this clone: Germline and junction disagree at one end, which may indicate a read error. V usage is TRBV13 and J usage is TRBJ2-5, with 7 bases identical to TRBD1. Looked up from germline, CDR1 is PRHDT and CDR2 is FYEKMQ (reference sequence). The length of the CDR3 is 13 residues. The CDR3 region is CASRDRDQQTQYF. The CDR3 bases are TGTGCCAGCAGAGACAGGGACCAACAGACCCAGTACTTC.

This chain uses TRBV5-1 with TRBJ1-2; maybe TRBD1 (5 bases). This CDR3 spans 13 amino acids. Deletions cut 5 bases from V and 4 bases from J, with 12 bases between. Germline CDR1 SGHRS, CDR2 YFSETQ. The CDR3, as DNA: TGCGCCAGCAGTTTGTCGGGGCGCTATGGCTACACCTTC. Translated, it gives CASSLSGRYGYTF.

The gene calls are TRBV14 and TRBJ2-3; D ambiguous. The CDR3 loop spans 15 amino acids. The germline gives CDR1 SGHDN, CDR2 FVKESK. V lost 2 bases to trimming and J lost 0 bases, with 9 bases between them. CDR3 nucleotide sequence: TGTGCCAGCAGCCAAAATACAGTGAGCACAGATACGCAGTATTTT. Encoded protein: CASSQNTVSTDTQYF.

The J gene is TRBJ1-4, the V gene TRBV6-4; D call uncertain. In germline, CDR1 is MRHNA, CDR2 SNTAGT. Trimming took 0 bases from V and 8 from J, leaving 13 bases between them. This CDR3 comprises 15 residues. The DNA for the CDR3 is TGTGCCAGCAGTGACTCGATGTCATCAGGAGAAAAACTGTTTTTT. It translates to CASSDSMSSGEKLFF.

The chain combines TRBV6-2 or TRBV6-3 with TRBJ2-2; weak D call: TRBD2 (5 bases). V was trimmed by 6 bases and J by 3 bases, leaving 17 bases between them. Germline-derived CDR1 and CDR2 are MNHEY and SVGEGT. This CDR3 comprises 16 residues. The CDR3 sequence: CASSGELDFYTGELFF. CDR3 DNA: TGTGCCAGCAGCGGGGAACTAGATTTTTACACCGGGGAGCTGTTTTTT.

This chain joins TRBV18 and TRBJ2-5, with D possibly matching TRBD1 (5 bases). The germline V gene has CDR1 KGHSH and CDR2 LQKENI. The CDR3 runs 14 residues. The germline V and J ends were trimmed by 6 bases and 5 bases, with 16 bases remaining between them. CDR3 bases: TGTGCCAGCTCCCCTGACAGCCCCGGGGAGACCCAGTACTTC. Its translation: CASSPDSPGETQYF.

The gene calls are TRBV19 and TRBJ1-2, with 9 bases fitting TRBD1. The CDR3 has 14 amino acids. The germline V gene encodes CDR1 LNHDA and CDR2 SQIVND (reference sequence). V shed 4 bases and J 5 bases; nucleotides not matched to a gene: 5. This CDR3 is CASSTQGQGYGYTF. CDR3 sequence (DNA): TGTGCCAGTAGTACCCAAGGACAGGGGTATGGCTACACCTTC.

The J gene is TRBJ2-3, the V gene TRBV7-8; D tentatively reads TRBD1 or TRBD2 (5 bases each). This CDR3 has 16 residues. V lost 5 bases to trimming and J lost 5 bases, with 20 bases between them. Germline V CDR1 and CDR2: SGHVS, FQNEAQ. CDR3 sequence: CASSLSGPTTGDTQYF. In DNA form, the CDR3 reads TGTGCCAGCAGCCTATCGGGACCCACCACGGGAGATACGCAGTATTTT. The full variable domain, its missing parts supplied by reference TRBV7-8 and TRBJ2-3, is GAGVSQSPRYKVAKRGQDVALRCDPISGHVSLFWYQQALGQGPEFLTYFQNEAQLDKSGLPSDRFFAERPEGSVSTLKIQRTQQEDSAVYLCASSLSGPTTGDTQYFGPGTRLTVL.

The V gene is TRBV10-2, the J gene TRBJ1-1, with 8 bases matching TRBD1. The CDR3 sequence is 16 residues long. Germline-derived CDR1 and CDR2 are WSHSY and SAAADI. J gave up 0 bases and V 2 bases, and 5 bases lay outside the gene matches. The CDR3 reads CASSEAQGALNTEAFF. The CDR3 DNA reads TGCGCCAGCAGTGAGGCCCAGGGGGCCTTGAACACTGAAGCTTTCTTT.

The chain combines TRBV29-1 with TRBJ1-2, with D unclear. In germline, CDR1 is SQVTM, CDR2 ANQGSEA. The length of the CDR3 is 12 residues. Trimming left V 5 bases short and J 10 bases short, with 17 bases between. CDR3 region: CSVTVSFETYTF. CDR3 DNA sequence: TGCAGCGTTACGGTATCGTTCGAGACCTACACCTTC.

The CDR3 here is CASSERRGAFSNQPQHF. For the CDR3, the DNA is TGTGCCAGCAGTGAGCGCCGAGGGGCTTTTTCCAATCAGCCCCAGCATTTT. The chain employs TRBV2 and TRBJ1-5; tentative D call: TRBD1 (5 bases). V lost 3 bases to trimming and J lost 3 bases, with 18 bases between them. This CDR3 is 17 amino acids long. From germline, CDR1 is SNHLY and CDR2 FYNNEI.

This clone was seen only once. This rearrangement joins TRBV5-6 to TRBJ2-5; TRBD2 might be the D (6 bases). The CDR3 is 13 residues long. The V and J ends lost 0 bases and 3 bases respectively, with 6 bases between them. Per germline, CDR1 SGHDT and CDR2 YYEEEE. The CDR3 here is CASSLGLEETQYF. The DNA of the CDR3 is TGTGCCAGCAGCTTGGGACTAGAAGAGACCCAGTACTTC. The full variable domain, its missing parts supplied by reference TRBV5-6 and TRBJ2-5, is DAGVTQSPTHLIKTRGQQVTLRCSPKSGHDTVSWYQQALGQGPQFIFQYYEEEERQRGNFPDRFSGHQFPNYSSELNVNALLLGDSALYLCASSLGLEETQYFGPGTRLLVL.

This rearrangement joins TRBV30 to TRBJ2-5; TRBD1 is a possible D gene (7 bases). This CDR3 region has 16 residues. CDR1 and CDR2 from the germline V gene are GTSNPN and SVGIG (reference sequence). Between the trimmed V and J ends, which lost 0 bases and 8 bases, there was a span of 22 bases. The CDR3 DNA reads TGTGCCTGGAGTGTAGGGAGGCCAGGGCAAGGGGGCACCCAGTACTTC. It is translated as CAWSVGRPGQGGTQYF.

J is TRBJ2-6 and V is TRBV9, with D hard to call. V gave up 5 bases and J gave up 0 bases, with 9 bases separating them. The CDR3 has 15 residues. Germline V gene data show CDR1 as SGDLS and CDR2 as YYNGEE. CDR3 sequence reads: CASSRIDSGANVLTF. The CDR3 DNA follows: TGTGCCAGCAGTCGGATCGACTCTGGGGCCAACGTCCTGACTTTC.